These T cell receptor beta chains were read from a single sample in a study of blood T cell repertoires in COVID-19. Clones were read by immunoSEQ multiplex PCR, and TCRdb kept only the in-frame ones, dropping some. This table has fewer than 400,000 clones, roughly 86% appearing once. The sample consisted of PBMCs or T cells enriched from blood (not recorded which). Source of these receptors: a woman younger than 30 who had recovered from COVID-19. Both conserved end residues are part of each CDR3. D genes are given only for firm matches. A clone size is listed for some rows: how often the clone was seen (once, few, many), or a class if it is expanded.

cdr3_nt: TGTGCCAGCAGTTTAGCCGGGGACAGGGGGCCTGGCTACACCTTC
cdr3_aa: CASSLAGDRGPGYTF
j_call: TRBJ1-2
d_call: TRBD1
v_call: TRBV28
clone_size: -

cdr3_nt: TGCGCCAGCAGCTTCGGGGGGAATTATGCCTACGAGCAGTACTTC
cdr3_aa: CASSFGGNYAYEQYF
j_call: TRBJ2-7
d_call: TRBD2
v_call: TRBV5-1
clone_size: -

cdr3_nt: TGCAGCACCCGACTAGAAAGTGCAGATACGCAGTATTTT
cdr3_aa: CSTRLESADTQYF
j_call: TRBJ2-3
d_call: -
v_call: TRBV29-1
clone_size: -

cdr3_nt: TGTGCCAGCAGCCAAGTGACGGACAGGGACAACAATGAGCAGTTCTTC
cdr3_aa: CASSQVTDRDNNEQFF
j_call: TRBJ2-1
d_call: TRBD1
v_call: TRBV3-1/TRBV3-2
clone_size: -

cdr3_nt: TGTGCCAGCAGCGTAGTCGATGTCGGTTCACCCCTCCACTTT
cdr3_aa: CASSVVDVGSPLHF
j_call: TRBJ1-6
d_call: -
v_call: TRBV9
clone_size: -

cdr3_nt: TGTGCCAGTACCATTGGGACTTCTCGAGGGAATGGCTACACCTTC
cdr3_aa: CASTIGTSRGNGYTF
j_call: TRBJ1-2
d_call: -
v_call: TRBV19
clone_size: -

cdr3_nt: TGTGCCAGCAGCCAAGGGGGGCGAGGTGAAGCTTTCTTT
cdr3_aa: CASSQGGRGEAFF
j_call: TRBJ1-1
d_call: -
v_call: TRBV3-1/TRBV3-2
clone_size: few

cdr3_nt: TGTGCCAGCAGTCGGATGCGTGCCATGTACAATGAGCAGTTCTTC
cdr3_aa: CASSRMRAMYNEQFF
j_call: TRBJ2-1
d_call: -
v_call: TRBV6-6
clone_size: -

cdr3_nt: TGTGCCATCAGTGAACTGGGGACACCGACAACTAATGAAAAACTGTTTTTT
cdr3_aa: CAISELGTPTTNEKLFF
j_call: TRBJ1-4
d_call: -
v_call: TRBV10-3
clone_size: -

cdr3_nt: TGCGCCAGCAGCCAAGGGACAGGGTTTCGCAATCAGCCCCAGCATTTT
cdr3_aa: CASSQGTGFRNQPQHF
j_call: TRBJ1-5
d_call: TRBD1
v_call: TRBV4-3
clone_size: -

cdr3_nt: TGTGCCAGCAGCGCGGGACTAGCGGGGCTTCAGTACTTC
cdr3_aa: CASSAGLAGLQYF
j_call: TRBJ2-5
d_call: TRBD2
v_call: TRBV3-1/TRBV3-2
clone_size: -

cdr3_nt: TGTGCCAGCAGTACCCGCGGGGGTACAAGGGGCTACGAGCAGTACTTC
cdr3_aa: CASSTRGGTRGYEQYF
j_call: TRBJ2-7
d_call: TRBD2
v_call: TRBV27
clone_size: -

cdr3_nt: TGTGCCAGCAGCTTAGTGGCGACAGGGAATGAGCAGTTCTTC
cdr3_aa: CASSLVATGNEQFF
j_call: TRBJ2-1
d_call: TRBD1
v_call: TRBV11-3
clone_size: -

cdr3_nt: TGTGCCAGCAGTCTCAGGACTAGCGGGAAAAACATTCAGTACTTC
cdr3_aa: CASSLRTSGKNIQYF
j_call: TRBJ2-4
d_call: TRBD2
v_call: TRBV28
clone_size: -

cdr3_nt: TGTGCCAGCGGCTTAGCGGGGGATCAGCCCCAGCATTTT
cdr3_aa: CASGLAGDQPQHF
j_call: TRBJ1-5
d_call: -
v_call: TRBV18
clone_size: -

cdr3_nt: TGTGCCAGCAGCTCGACAGGGGGGACGGGCACAGATACGCAGTATTTT
cdr3_aa: CASSSTGGTGTDTQYF
j_call: TRBJ2-3
d_call: TRBD1
v_call: TRBV7-9
clone_size: -

cdr3_nt: TGTGCCAGCAGGGGGTCTCTCGGGACAGAAAAAAACACCTACGAGCAGTACTTC
cdr3_aa: CASRGSLGTEKNTYEQYF
j_call: TRBJ2-7
d_call: TRBD1
v_call: TRBV28
clone_size: once

cdr3_nt: TGTGCCAGCAGCTCCGAGAGGGGGCCCAGCGGGAGGGCCGAGAATGAGCAGTTCTTC
cdr3_aa: CASSSERGPSGRAENEQFF
j_call: TRBJ2-1
d_call: -
v_call: TRBV21-1
clone_size: -

cdr3_nt: TGTGCCAGCAGCCTGGGCCCAGGCTATCAGCCCCAGCATTTT
cdr3_aa: CASSLGPGYQPQHF
j_call: TRBJ1-5
d_call: -
v_call: TRBV7-2
clone_size: -

cdr3_nt: TGTGCCAGCAGCTTAGGACGTGCGGGACGGGGGTCTCAGCCCCAGCATTTT
cdr3_aa: CASSLGRAGRGSQPQHF
j_call: TRBJ1-5
d_call: -
v_call: TRBV7-2
clone_size: -

cdr3_nt: TGCAGCGTTGGATCCACCGGGACTATAGCAGAGACCCAGTACTTC
cdr3_aa: CSVGSTGTIAETQYF
j_call: TRBJ2-5
d_call: TRBD2
v_call: TRBV29-1
clone_size: -

cdr3_nt: TGTGCCAGCAGCTTATTCCAGGGGGGCTATGGCTACACCTTC
cdr3_aa: CASSLFQGGYGYTF
j_call: TRBJ1-2
d_call: TRBD1
v_call: TRBV5-6
clone_size: few

cdr3_nt: TGTGCCAGCAGCGGACAGGCCTTATATGGCTACACCTTC
cdr3_aa: CASSGQALYGYTF
j_call: TRBJ1-2
d_call: TRBD1
v_call: TRBV11-1
clone_size: -

cdr3_nt: TGTGCCAGCAGCGCGCGGACAGGCCCCACGGGGGGCTACACCTTC
cdr3_aa: CASSARTGPTGGYTF
j_call: TRBJ1-2
d_call: TRBD1
v_call: TRBV9
clone_size: -

cdr3_nt: TGTGCCAGCAGCTTATTAGTGGGAGTCCTCAATGAGCAGTTCTTC
cdr3_aa: CASSLLVGVLNEQFF
j_call: TRBJ2-1
d_call: -
v_call: TRBV7-2
clone_size: -

cdr3_nt: TGTGCCAGCAGGAGGGACACGGGATTTCGTGGCTACACCTTC
cdr3_aa: CASRRDTGFRGYTF
j_call: TRBJ1-2
d_call: -
v_call: TRBV2
clone_size: -

cdr3_nt: TGTGCCAGCAGCCTCGTAAACGGGGGAAACATTCAGTACTTC
cdr3_aa: CASSLVNGGNIQYF
j_call: TRBJ2-4
d_call: -
v_call: TRBV28
clone_size: few

cdr3_nt: TGTGCCAGCAGTTTCACAGGGAGTAGCTCCTACGAGCAGTACTTC
cdr3_aa: CASSFTGSSSYEQYF
j_call: TRBJ2-7
d_call: -
v_call: TRBV27
clone_size: -

cdr3_nt: TGTGCCAGCAGTTACGAGGCCTATGGCTACACCTTC
cdr3_aa: CASSYEAYGYTF
j_call: TRBJ1-2
d_call: -
v_call: TRBV6-2/TRBV6-3
clone_size: few

cdr3_nt: TGTGCCAGTAAACCGGGAGGGGGAAGCAATCAGCCCCAGCATTTT
cdr3_aa: CASKPGGGSNQPQHF
j_call: TRBJ1-5
d_call: -
v_call: TRBV19
clone_size: -

cdr3_nt: TGTGCCAGCAGCTACAGGGGCCAGAACACTGAAGCTTTCTTT
cdr3_aa: CASSYRGQNTEAFF
j_call: TRBJ1-1
d_call: TRBD1
v_call: TRBV28
clone_size: -

cdr3_nt: TGTGCCTGGAGTGCGCTGGGCAGCCTGAACACTGAAGCTTTCTTT
cdr3_aa: CAWSALGSLNTEAFF
j_call: TRBJ1-1
d_call: -
v_call: TRBV30
clone_size: -

cdr3_nt: TGCAGTGCTAGTGGGGACAGGGGGGAACCAGAGACCCAGTACTTC
cdr3_aa: CSASGDRGEPETQYF
j_call: TRBJ2-5
d_call: TRBD1
v_call: TRBV20-1
clone_size: -

cdr3_nt: TGTGCCAGTAGTATTTTTTGGACAGAACGCGAAAAACTGTTTTTT
cdr3_aa: CASSIFWTEREKLFF
j_call: TRBJ1-4
d_call: -
v_call: TRBV19
clone_size: -

cdr3_nt: TGTGCCAGCAGCTTAGGGGCGGGAGCCGACGACGAGCAGTACTTC
cdr3_aa: CASSLGAGADDEQYF
j_call: TRBJ2-7
d_call: TRBD2
v_call: TRBV5-5
clone_size: -

cdr3_nt: TGTGCCAGCCGTCCTAGGGGCGTGGGGCCTTACGTCGGCTACACCTTC
cdr3_aa: CASRPRGVGPYVGYTF
j_call: TRBJ1-2
d_call: -
v_call: TRBV6-6
clone_size: once

cdr3_nt: TGTGCCAGCAGCTTAGTCGGGACTAGCGGGAGCACAGATACGCAGTATTTT
cdr3_aa: CASSLVGTSGSTDTQYF
j_call: TRBJ2-3
d_call: TRBD2
v_call: TRBV7-2
clone_size: -

cdr3_nt: TGTGCCAGCAGCTTAGCGGGCAGCAACTATGGCTACACCTTC
cdr3_aa: CASSLAGSNYGYTF
j_call: TRBJ1-2
d_call: -
v_call: TRBV7-9
clone_size: -

cdr3_nt: TGTGCCAGCTTAAGGAGCGGCGGGTACGAGCAGTACTTC
cdr3_aa: CASLRSGGYEQYF
j_call: TRBJ2-7
d_call: -
v_call: TRBV6-5
clone_size: few

cdr3_nt: TGTGCCAGCAGTCCCCATCCGGGACAGGGGAACACTGAAGCTTTCTTT
cdr3_aa: CASSPHPGQGNTEAFF
j_call: TRBJ1-1
d_call: TRBD1
v_call: TRBV27
clone_size: -

cdr3_nt: TGTGCCAGCACCCTCACAGGGGGCTACACTGAAGCTTTCTTT
cdr3_aa: CASTLTGGYTEAFF
j_call: TRBJ1-1
d_call: TRBD1
v_call: TRBV6-5
clone_size: -

cdr3_nt: TGTGCCAGCAACAGAATCAACAGAAAAACTAGCGACGGGTTTGGCAATGAGCAGTTCTTC
cdr3_aa: CASNRINRKTSDGFGNEQFF
j_call: TRBJ2-1
d_call: TRBD2
v_call: TRBV2
clone_size: -

cdr3_nt: TGTGCCAGCAGCTTGCGACAGGGTGCAACTAATGAAAAACTGTTTTTT
cdr3_aa: CASSLRQGATNEKLFF
j_call: TRBJ1-4
d_call: TRBD1
v_call: TRBV5-6
clone_size: -

cdr3_nt: TGCGCCAGCAGCTTCGACGATCGAGGAGAGAACACCGGGGAGCTGTTTTTT
cdr3_aa: CASSFDDRGENTGELFF
j_call: TRBJ2-2
d_call: -
v_call: TRBV5-1
clone_size: -

cdr3_nt: TGTGCCAGCTCACCTCCGGACAGGGTTCAAGAGGGCTACACCTTC
cdr3_aa: CASSPPDRVQEGYTF
j_call: TRBJ1-2
d_call: TRBD1
v_call: TRBV18
clone_size: -

cdr3_nt: TGTGCCAGCAGCCCGGACAGTAATACCTACGAGCAGTACTTC
cdr3_aa: CASSPDSNTYEQYF
j_call: TRBJ2-7
d_call: -
v_call: TRBV3-1/TRBV3-2
clone_size: once

cdr3_nt: TGTGCCAGCGGCCTGCAGGGTTCCCAGCCCCAGCATTTT
cdr3_aa: CASGLQGSQPQHF
j_call: TRBJ1-5
d_call: -
v_call: TRBV2
clone_size: -

cdr3_nt: TGTGCCAGCAGCGACTACGGGACAGGGGGTCTCTCTAACTATGGCTACACCTTC
cdr3_aa: CASSDYGTGGLSNYGYTF
j_call: TRBJ1-2
d_call: TRBD1
v_call: TRBV5-6
clone_size: -

cdr3_nt: TGTGCCAGCAAGGGCGGGGCGGGCTATGGCTACACCTTC
cdr3_aa: CASKGGAGYGYTF
j_call: TRBJ1-2
d_call: -
v_call: TRBV7-2
clone_size: -